This T cell receptor (beta chain) stems from a study of blood T cell repertoires in COVID-19. Study information: Donors in the United States, Italy and Spain gave samples during acute or convalescent COVID-19. Nucleic acid was either cDNA or gDNA, and it came from T cells, B-cell-depleted T cells, or PBMCs.

Methods used by the authors: Using reference gene primer amplification, nucleated cell counts were estimated. Assay used: immunoSEQ multiplex PCR; TCRdb lists only in-frame clones, some missing. V and J calls plus clone size are reproduced from that table; the DNA served to infer D and trimming. The data hold about 140,000 clones, with about 90% observed a single time. The TCR sequence derives from an elderly woman with acute or convalescent COVID-19. Sequencing was performed on peripheral blood.

The CDR3 DNA is TGTGCCAGCAGCCCCCCAGGGGTTATAGGGGGCTACACCTTC. Translated: CASSPPGVIGGYTF. V is TRBV7-6 and J is TRBJ1-2; D is perhaps TRBD1 (6 bases). CDR3 length: 14 residues. Trimming stripped 5 bases from V and 8 bases from J, with 18 bases between. The V gene's germline CDR1 is SGHVS and CDR2 FNYEAQ.